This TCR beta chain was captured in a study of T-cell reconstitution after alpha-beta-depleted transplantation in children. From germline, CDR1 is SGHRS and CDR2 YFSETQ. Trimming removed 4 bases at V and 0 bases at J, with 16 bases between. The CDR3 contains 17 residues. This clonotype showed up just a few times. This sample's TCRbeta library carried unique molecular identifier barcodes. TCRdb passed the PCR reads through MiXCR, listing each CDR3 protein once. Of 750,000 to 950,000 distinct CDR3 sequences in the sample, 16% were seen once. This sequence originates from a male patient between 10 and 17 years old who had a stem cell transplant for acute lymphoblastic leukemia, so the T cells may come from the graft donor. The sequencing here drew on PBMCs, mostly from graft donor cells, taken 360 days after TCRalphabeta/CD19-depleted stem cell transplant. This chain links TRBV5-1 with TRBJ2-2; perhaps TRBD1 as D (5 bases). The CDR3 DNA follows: TGCGCCAGCAGCCCAGAATGGGGCTCCGCGAACACCGGGGAGCTGTTTTTT. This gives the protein CASSPEWGSANTGELFF.